This T cell receptor beta chain was sequenced during a study of graft-versus-host responses after intestinal transplantation. The overall study: Every one of the recipients received anti-thymocyte globulin induction and afterwards took tacrolimus and steroids for around 3 years.

Clones were read by immunoSEQ multiplex PCR, and TCRdb kept only the in-frame ones, dropping some. The table records some 90,000 clones, around 90% of them present only once. About this clone: Its antigen remains unknown.

Notes on the study in general: HvG clone declines early post-transplant were associated with peak circulating GvH levels. The marrow of recipients harbored GvH clones, and ileum or blood showed some of them first. Across patients carrying graft-donor T cell macrochimerism, allografts held high graft-versus-host to host-versus-graft clonal ratios.

Trimming shortened V by 6 bases and J by 5 bases, and 13 bases separated the two germline ends. Germline loops: CDR1 MNHNS, CDR2 SASEGT. CDR3 length: 13 amino acids. V is TRBV6-1 and J is TRBJ2-5, with a tentative D call TRBD1 (5 bases). The sample was unstimulated CD8+ T cells sorted from spleen or lymph node cells, taken before intestinal transplant. The receptor comes from a human donor who received an intestinal transplant. CDR3 DNA: TGTGCCAGCAGGGACAACGCAGGGGAGACCCAGTACTTC. Translated: CASRDNAGETQYF.